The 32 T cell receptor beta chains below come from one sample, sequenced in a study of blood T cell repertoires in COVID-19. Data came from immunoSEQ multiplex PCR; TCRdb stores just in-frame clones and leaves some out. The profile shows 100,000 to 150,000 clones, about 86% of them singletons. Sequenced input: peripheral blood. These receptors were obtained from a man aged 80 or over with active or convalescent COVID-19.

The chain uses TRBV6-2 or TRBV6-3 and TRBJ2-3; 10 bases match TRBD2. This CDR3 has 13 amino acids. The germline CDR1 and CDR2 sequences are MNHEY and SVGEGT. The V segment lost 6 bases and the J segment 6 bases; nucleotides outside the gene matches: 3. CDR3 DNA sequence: TGTGCCAGCAGCGGACTAGCGGTGGATACGCAGTATTTT. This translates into CASSGLAVDTQYF.

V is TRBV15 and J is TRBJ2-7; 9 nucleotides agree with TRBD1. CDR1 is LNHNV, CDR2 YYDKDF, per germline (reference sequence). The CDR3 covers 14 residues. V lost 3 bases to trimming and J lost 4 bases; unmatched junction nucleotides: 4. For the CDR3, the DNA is TGTGCCACCAGCAGGGGGACAGGGATTTACGAGCAGTACTTC. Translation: CATSRGTGIYEQYF.

This CDR3 is CATYDPGTAEEQYF. In DNA, the CDR3 is TGTGCCACATATGATCCTGGGACAGCCGAAGAGCAGTACTTC. The rearrangement joins TRBV5-3 to TRBJ2-7; 7 nucleotides agree with TRBD1. TRBV5-3 is an ORF, with its function uncertain. The V segment lost 9 bases and the J segment 7 bases; nucleotides outside the gene matches: 16. The CDR3 runs 14 residues.

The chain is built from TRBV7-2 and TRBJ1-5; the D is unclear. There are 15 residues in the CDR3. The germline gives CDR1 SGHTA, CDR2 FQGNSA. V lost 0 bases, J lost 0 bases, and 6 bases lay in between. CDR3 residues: CASSLAAVSNQPQHF. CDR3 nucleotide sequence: TGTGCCAGCAGCTTAGCGGCAGTTAGCAATCAGCCCCAGCATTTT.

CDR3 sequence (DNA): TGCGCCAGCAGAGAAAGGAGGAGGTATGGCTACACCTTC. Encoded protein: CASRERRRYGYTF. The chain links TRBV10-1 to TRBJ1-2; no firm D call. There are 13 residues in the CDR3. Germline lookup yields CDR1 WNHNN and CDR2 SYGVQD (reference sequence). Trimming pared 6 bases from V and 5 bases from J, leaving 13 bases between.

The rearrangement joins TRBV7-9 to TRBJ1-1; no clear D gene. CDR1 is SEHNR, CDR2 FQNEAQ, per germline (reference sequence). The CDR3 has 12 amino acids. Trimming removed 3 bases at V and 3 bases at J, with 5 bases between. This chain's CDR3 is CASSFPYTEAFF. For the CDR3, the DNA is TGTGCCAGCAGCTTTCCGTACACTGAAGCTTTCTTT.

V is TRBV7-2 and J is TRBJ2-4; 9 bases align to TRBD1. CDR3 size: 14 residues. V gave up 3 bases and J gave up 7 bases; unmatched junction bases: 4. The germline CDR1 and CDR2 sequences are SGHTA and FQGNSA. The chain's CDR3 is CASSFGTGTNIQYF. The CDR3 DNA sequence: TGTGCCAGCAGCTTCGGGACAGGGACGAACATTCAGTACTTC.

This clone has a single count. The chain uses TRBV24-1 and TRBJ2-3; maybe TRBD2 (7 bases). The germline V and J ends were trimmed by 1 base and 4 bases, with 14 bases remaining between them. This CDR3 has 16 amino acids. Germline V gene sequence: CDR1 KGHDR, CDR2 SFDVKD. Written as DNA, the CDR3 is TGTGCCACCAGTGATTTCACCAGGGAGGGGGCAGATACGCAGTATTTT. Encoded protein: CATSDFTREGADTQYF.

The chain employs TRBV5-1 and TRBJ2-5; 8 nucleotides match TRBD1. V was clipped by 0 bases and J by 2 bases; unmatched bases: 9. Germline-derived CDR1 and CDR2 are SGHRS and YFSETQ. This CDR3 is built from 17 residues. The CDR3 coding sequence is TGCGCCAGCAGCTTGGGGGCGCCAGGGGGCCCTCAAGAGACCCAGTACTTC. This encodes CASSLGAPGGPQETQYF.

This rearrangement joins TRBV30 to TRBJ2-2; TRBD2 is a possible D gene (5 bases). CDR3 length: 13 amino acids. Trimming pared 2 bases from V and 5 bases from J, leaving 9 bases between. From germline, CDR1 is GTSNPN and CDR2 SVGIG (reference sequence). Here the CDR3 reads CAWSQAGTGELFF. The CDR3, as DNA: TGTGCCTGGAGTCAGGCGGGTACCGGGGAGCTGTTTTTT.

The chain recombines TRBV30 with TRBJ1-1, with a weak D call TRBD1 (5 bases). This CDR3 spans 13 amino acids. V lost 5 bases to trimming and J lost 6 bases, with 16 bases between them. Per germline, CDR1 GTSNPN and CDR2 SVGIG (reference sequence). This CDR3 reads CAWVVQGGAEAFF. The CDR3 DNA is TGTGCCTGGGTGGTTCAGGGTGGCGCTGAAGCTTTCTTT.

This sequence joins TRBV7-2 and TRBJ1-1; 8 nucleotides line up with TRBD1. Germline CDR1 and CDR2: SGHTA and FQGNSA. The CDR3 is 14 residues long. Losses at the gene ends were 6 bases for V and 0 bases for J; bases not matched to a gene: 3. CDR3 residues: CASSLTGVNTEAFF. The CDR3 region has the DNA TGTGCCAGCAGTTTGACAGGGGTGAACACTGAAGCTTTCTTT.

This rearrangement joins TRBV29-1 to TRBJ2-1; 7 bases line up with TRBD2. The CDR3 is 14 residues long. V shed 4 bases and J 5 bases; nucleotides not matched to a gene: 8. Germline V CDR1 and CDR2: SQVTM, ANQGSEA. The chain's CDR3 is CSVVRDYQNNEQFF. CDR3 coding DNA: TGCAGCGTTGTAAGGGACTATCAGAACAATGAGCAGTTCTTC.

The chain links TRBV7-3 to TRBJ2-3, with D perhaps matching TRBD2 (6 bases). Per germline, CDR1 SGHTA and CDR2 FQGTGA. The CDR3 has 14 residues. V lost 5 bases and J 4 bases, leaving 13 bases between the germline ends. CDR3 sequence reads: CASSIGTAADTQYF. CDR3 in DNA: TGTGCCAGCAGCATAGGGACTGCGGCAGATACGCAGTATTTT.

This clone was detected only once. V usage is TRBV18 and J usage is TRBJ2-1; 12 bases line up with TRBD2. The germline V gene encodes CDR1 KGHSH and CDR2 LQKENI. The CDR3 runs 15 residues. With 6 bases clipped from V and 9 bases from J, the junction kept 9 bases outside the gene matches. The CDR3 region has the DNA TGTGCCAGCTCCGTCTCTAGCGGGGGGGCCGGTGAGCAGTTCTTC. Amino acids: CASSVSSGGAGEQFF.

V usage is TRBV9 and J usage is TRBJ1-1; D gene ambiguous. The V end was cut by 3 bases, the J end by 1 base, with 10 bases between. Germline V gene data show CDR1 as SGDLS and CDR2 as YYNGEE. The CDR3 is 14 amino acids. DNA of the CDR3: TGTGCCAGCAGCGATTTCACTGAGAACACTGAAGCTTTCTTT. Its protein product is CASSDFTENTEAFF.

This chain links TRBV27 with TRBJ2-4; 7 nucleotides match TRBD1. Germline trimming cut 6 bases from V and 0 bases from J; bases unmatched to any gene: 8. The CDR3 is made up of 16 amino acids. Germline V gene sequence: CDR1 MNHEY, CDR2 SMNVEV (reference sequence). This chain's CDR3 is CASRAGQVIAKNIQYF. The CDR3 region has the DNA TGTGCCAGCAGGGCAGGACAGGTTATAGCCAAAAACATTCAGTACTTC.

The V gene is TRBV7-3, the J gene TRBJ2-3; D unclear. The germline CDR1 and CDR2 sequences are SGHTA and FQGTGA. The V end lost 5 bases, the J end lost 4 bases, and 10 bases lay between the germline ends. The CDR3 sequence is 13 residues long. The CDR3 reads CASSNGPPDTQYF. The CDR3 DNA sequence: TGTGCCAGCAGCAATGGGCCCCCAGATACGCAGTATTTT. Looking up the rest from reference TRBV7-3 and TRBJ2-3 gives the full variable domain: GAGVSQTPSNKVTEKGKYVELRCDPISGHTALYWYRQSLGQGPEFLIYFQGTGAADDSGLPNDRFFAVRPEGSVSTLKIQRTERGDSAVYLCASSNGPPDTQYFGPGTRLTVL.

The CDR3 is CASSVGQGGHTF. For the CDR3, the DNA is TGTGCCAGCAGCGTGGGACAGGGAGGCCACACCTTC. The chain carries TRBV9 and TRBJ1-2; 9 bases are a match to TRBD1. The V and J ends lost 2 bases and 12 bases, in that order; junction bases with no gene match: 5. Germline loops: CDR1 SGDLS, CDR2 YYNGEE. The CDR3 totals 12 residues.

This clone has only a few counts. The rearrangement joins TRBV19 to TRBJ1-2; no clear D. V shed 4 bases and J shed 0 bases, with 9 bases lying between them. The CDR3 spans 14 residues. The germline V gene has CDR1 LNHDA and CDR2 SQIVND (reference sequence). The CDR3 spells CASSTPGSNYGYTF. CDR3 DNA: TGTGCCAGTAGTACCCCCGGGTCTAACTATGGCTACACCTTC.

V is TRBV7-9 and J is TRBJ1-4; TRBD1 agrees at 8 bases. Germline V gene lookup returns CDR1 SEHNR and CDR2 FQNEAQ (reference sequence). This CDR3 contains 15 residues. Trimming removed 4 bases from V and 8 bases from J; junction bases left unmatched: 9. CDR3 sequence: CASSSGQGSGEKLFF. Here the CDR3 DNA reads TGTGCCAGCAGCTCCGGACAGGGATCGGGAGAAAAACTGTTTTTT.

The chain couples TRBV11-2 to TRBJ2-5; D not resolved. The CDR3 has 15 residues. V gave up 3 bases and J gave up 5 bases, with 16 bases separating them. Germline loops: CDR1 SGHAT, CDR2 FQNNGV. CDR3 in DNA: TGTGCCAGCAGCTTTGATCCGCTCCCCGGGGAGACCCAGTACTTC. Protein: CASSFDPLPGETQYF.

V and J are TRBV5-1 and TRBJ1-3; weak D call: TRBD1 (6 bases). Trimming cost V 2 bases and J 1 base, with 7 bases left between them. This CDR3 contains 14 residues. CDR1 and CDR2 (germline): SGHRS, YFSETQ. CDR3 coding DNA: TGCGCCAGCAGCTTACAGGGTTCTGGAAACACCATATATTTT. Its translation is CASSLQGSGNTIYF.

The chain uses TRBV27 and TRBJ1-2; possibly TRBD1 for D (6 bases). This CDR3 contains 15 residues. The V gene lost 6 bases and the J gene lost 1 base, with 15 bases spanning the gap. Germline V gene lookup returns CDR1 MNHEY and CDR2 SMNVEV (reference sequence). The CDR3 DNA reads TGTGCCAGCAGGGCCGGGGGGCAAGGTAACTATGGCTACACCTTC. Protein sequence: CASRAGGQGNYGYTF.

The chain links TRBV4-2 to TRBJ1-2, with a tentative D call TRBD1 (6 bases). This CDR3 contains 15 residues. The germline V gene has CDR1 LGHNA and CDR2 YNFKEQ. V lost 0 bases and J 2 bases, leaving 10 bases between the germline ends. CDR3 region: CASSQEVTGNYGYTF. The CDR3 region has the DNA TGTGCCAGCAGCCAAGAGGTAACAGGGAACTATGGCTACACCTTC.

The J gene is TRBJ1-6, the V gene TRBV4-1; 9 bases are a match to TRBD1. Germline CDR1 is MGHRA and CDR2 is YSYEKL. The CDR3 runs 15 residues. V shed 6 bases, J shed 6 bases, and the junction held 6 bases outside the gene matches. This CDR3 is CASSNGQGPNSPLHF. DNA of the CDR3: TGCGCCAGCAGTAATGGACAGGGGCCTAATTCACCCCTCCACTTT.

CDR3 DNA: TGTGCCAGCAGCTTAGAACGGTTCTACGAGCAGTACTTC. Translated: CASSLERFYEQYF. The chain employs TRBV7-2 and TRBJ2-7, with unresolved D. The CDR3 spans 13 residues. The V end lost 1 base, the J end lost 3 bases, and 7 bases lay between the germline ends. Germline loops: CDR1 SGHTA, CDR2 FQGNSA.

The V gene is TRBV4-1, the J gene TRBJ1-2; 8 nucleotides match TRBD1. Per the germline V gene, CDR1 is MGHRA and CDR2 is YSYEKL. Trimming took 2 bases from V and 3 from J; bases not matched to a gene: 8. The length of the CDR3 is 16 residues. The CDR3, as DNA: TGCGCCAGCAGCCAACTACAGGGGGTATTTGACTATGGCTACACCTTC. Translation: CASSQLQGVFDYGYTF.

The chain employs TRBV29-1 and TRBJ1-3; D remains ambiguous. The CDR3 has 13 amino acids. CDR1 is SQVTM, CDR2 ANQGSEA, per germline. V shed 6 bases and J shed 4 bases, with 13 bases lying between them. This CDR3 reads CSVALPPGNTIYF. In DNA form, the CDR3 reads TGCAGCGTGGCTCTCCCCCCGGGAAACACCATATATTTT.

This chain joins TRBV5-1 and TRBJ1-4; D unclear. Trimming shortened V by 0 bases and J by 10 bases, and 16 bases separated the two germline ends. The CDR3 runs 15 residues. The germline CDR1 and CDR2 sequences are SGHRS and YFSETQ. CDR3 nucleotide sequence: TGCGCCAGCAGCTTGGCGTTGGGCCAATCGGCAAAACTGTTTTTT. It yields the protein CASSLALGQSAKLFF.

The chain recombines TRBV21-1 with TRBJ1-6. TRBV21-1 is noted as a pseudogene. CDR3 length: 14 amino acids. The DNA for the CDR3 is TGTGCCAGCAGCAAAGACGCGGGACATTCACCCCTCCACTTT. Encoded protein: CASSKDAGHSPLHF.

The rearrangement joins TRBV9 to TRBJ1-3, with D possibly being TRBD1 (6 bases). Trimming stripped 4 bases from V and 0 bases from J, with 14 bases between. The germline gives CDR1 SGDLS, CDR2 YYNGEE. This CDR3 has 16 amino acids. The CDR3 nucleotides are TGTGCCAGCAGCCAAGACAGGTTCCTCTCTGGAAACACCATATATTTT. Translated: CASSQDRFLSGNTIYF.